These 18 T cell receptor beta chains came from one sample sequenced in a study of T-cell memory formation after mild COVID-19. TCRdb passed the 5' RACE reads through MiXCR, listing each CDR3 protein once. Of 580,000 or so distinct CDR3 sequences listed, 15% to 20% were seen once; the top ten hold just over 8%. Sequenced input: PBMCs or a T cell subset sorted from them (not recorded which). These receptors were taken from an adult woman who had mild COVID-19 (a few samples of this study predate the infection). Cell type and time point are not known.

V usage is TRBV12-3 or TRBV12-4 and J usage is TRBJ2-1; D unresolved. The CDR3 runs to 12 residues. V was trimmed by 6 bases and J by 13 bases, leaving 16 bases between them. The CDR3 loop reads CASSRRPVLQFF. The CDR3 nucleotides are TGTGCCAGCAGCCGACGGCCGGTCCTACAGTTCTTC.

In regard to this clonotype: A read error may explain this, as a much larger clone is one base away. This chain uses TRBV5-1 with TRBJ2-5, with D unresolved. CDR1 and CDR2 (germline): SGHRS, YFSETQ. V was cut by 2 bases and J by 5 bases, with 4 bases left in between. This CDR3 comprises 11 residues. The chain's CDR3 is CASSFDETQYF. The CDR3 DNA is TGCGCCAGCAGCTTTGACGAGACCCAGTACTTC.

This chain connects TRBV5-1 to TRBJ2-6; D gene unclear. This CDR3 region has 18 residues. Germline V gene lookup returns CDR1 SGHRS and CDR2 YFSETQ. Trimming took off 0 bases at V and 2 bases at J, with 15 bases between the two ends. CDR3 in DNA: TGCGCCAGCAGCTTGGGAGAGTATTTGGTAGCTGGGGCCAACGTCCTGACTTTC. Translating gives CASSLGEYLVAGANVLTF.

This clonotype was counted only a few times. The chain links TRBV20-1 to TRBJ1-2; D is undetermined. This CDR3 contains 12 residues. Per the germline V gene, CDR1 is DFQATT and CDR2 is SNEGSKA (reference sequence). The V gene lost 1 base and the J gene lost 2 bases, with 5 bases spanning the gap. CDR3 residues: CSARVRNYGYTF. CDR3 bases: TGCAGTGCTAGAGTCAGAAACTATGGCTACACCTTC.

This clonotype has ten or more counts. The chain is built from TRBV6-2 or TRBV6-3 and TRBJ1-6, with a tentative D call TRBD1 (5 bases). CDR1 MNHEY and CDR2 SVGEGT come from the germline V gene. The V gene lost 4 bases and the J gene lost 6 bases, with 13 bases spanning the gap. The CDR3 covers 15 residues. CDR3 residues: CASSFIRDGNSPLHF. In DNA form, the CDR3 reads TGTGCCAGCAGTTTCATCCGGGACGGTAATTCACCCCTCCACTTT.

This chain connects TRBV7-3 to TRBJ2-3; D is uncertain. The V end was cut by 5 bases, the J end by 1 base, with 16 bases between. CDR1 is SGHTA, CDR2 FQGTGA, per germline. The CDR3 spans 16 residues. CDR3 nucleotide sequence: TGTGCCAGCAGCGCACGCTCGGGCGTCGGCACAGATACGCAGTATTTT. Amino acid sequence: CASSARSGVGTDTQYF.

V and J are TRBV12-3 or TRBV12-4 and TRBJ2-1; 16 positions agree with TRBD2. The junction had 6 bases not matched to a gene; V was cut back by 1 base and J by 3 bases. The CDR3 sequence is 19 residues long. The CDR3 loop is CASSLVGLAGGQVYNEQFF. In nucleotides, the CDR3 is TGTGCCAGCAGTTTAGTGGGACTAGCGGGGGGGCAGGTCTACAATGAGCAGTTCTTC.

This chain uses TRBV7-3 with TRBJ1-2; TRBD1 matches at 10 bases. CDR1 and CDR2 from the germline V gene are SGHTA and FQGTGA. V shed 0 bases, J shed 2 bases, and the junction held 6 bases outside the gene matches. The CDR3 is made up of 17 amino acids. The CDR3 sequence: CASSLTYPTGGNYGYTF. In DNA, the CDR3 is TGTGCCAGCAGCTTAACGTATCCGACAGGGGGCAACTATGGCTACACCTTC.

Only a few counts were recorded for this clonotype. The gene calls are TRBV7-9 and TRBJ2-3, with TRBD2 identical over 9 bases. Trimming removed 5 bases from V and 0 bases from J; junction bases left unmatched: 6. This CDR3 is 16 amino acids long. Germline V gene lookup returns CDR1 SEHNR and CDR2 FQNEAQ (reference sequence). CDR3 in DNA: TGTGCCAGCAGCCCCATAGCGGGGGAGAGCACAGATACGCAGTATTTT. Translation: CASSPIAGESTDTQYF.

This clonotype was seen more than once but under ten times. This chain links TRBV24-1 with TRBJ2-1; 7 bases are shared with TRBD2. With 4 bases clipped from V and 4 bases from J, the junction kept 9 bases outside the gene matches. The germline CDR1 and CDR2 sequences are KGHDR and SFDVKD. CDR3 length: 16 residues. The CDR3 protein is CATSDSREGPYNEQFF. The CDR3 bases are TGTGCCACCAGTGACTCGAGGGAGGGCCCTTACAATGAGCAGTTCTTC.

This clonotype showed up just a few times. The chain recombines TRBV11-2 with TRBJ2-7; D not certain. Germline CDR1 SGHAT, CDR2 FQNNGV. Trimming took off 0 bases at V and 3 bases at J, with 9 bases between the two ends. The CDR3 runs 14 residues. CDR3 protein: CASSLEHTRYEQYF. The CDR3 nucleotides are TGTGCCAGCAGCTTAGAACACACTCGCTACGAGCAGTACTTC.

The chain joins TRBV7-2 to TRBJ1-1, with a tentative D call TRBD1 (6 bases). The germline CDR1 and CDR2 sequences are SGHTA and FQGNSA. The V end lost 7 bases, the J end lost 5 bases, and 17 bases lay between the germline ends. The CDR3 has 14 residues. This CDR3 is CASTLGGFSTEAFF. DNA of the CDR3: TGTGCCAGCACTCTAGGGGGGTTTTCGACTGAAGCTTTCTTT.

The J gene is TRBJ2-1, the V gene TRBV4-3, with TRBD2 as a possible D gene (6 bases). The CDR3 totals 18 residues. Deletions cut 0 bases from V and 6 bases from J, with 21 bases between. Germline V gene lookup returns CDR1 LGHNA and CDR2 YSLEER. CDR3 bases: TGCGCCAGCAGCCAAGATCTTAGTTGGGAGGTGGGGCCCAATGAGCAGTTCTTC. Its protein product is CASSQDLSWEVGPNEQFF.

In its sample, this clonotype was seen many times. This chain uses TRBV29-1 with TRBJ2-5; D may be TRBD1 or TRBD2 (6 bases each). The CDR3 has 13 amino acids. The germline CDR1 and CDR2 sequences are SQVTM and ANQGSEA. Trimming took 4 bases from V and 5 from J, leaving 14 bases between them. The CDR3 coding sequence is TGCAGCGTTGGAGGGGGGCGCGGGGAGACCCAGTACTTC. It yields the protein CSVGGGRGETQYF.

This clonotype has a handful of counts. This CDR3 reads CASASRDGVYEQYF. CDR3 coding DNA: TGCGCCAGCGCAAGCCGGGACGGAGTCTACGAGCAGTACTTC. The chain couples TRBV5-1 to TRBJ2-7; either TRBD1 or TRBD2 may fit D (5 bases each). CDR3 size: 14 residues. Germline V CDR1 and CDR2: SGHRS, YFSETQ. V lost 7 bases and J lost 3, with 17 bases in between.

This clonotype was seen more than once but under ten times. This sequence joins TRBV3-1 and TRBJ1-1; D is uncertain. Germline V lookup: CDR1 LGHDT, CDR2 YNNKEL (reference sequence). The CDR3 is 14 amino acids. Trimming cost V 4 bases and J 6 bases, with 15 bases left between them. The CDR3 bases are TGTGCCAGCAGCCCACCTTGGGAGGGCGCTGAAGCTTTCTTT. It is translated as CASSPPWEGAEAFF.

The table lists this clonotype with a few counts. CDR3 nucleotide sequence: TGTGCCAGCAGCTTTTGGGACAGAAAGAAGGATACGCAGTATTTT. Translation gives CASSFWDRKKDTQYF. The V and J genes are TRBV7-9 and TRBJ2-3; 7 bases are a match to TRBD1. CDR3 length: 15 amino acids. V shed 3 bases, J shed 6 bases, and the junction held 9 bases outside the gene matches. Germline V gene lookup returns CDR1 SEHNR and CDR2 FQNEAQ (reference sequence).

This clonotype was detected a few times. Here the CDR3 reads CASSQQPGELFF. The CDR3 DNA follows: TGTGCCAGCAGCCAGCAACCCGGGGAGCTGTTTTTT. The rearrangement links TRBV3-1 to TRBJ2-2; D ambiguous. V lost 3 bases to trimming and J lost 6 bases, with 5 bases between them. CDR1 LGHDT and CDR2 YNNKEL come from the germline V gene (reference sequence). CDR3 length: 12 residues.